These 30 T cell receptor beta chains share one sample of origin, sequenced in a study of blood T cells in healthy people across ages. Together with a sample-barcoded 5' primer, a J-beta primer mix was included in a second PCR lasting about 6 to 11 cycles. Using its own MiXCR run on the 5' RACE reads, TCRdb lists one record per CDR3 protein. The table records about 930,000 distinct CDR3 sequences, 29% of them present only once. The sample was also reused in another study, on T cells of mothers and their children.

Sequencing used blood. Every receptor here comes from a woman aged 35 to 49 in good health.

This sequence joins TRBV12-3 or TRBV12-4 and TRBJ2-7, with D perhaps assigned TRBD1 or TRBD2 (5 bases each). CDR3 length: 12 amino acids. Trimming left V 4 bases short and J 6 bases short, with 10 bases between. The CDR3 sequence: CASSWDGLEQYF. CDR3 DNA sequence: TGTGCCAGCAGTTGGGACGGCCTCGAGCAGTACTTC.

J is TRBJ1-1 and V is TRBV20-1, with TRBD1 as a possible D gene (6 bases). Germline V gene data show CDR1 as DFQATT and CDR2 as SNEGSKA (reference sequence). V was cut by 4 bases and J by 7 bases, with 13 bases left in between. The CDR3 is 12 residues long. The CDR3 nucleotides read TGCAGTGCTAACCGACAGGTCTATGAAGCTTTCTTT. Translation: CSANRQVYEAFF.

At least ten counts were recorded for this clonotype. This sequence joins TRBV4-1 and TRBJ2-4; D not resolved. The CDR3 has 17 amino acids. Deletions cut 3 bases from V and 3 bases from J, with 18 bases between. Germline lookup yields CDR1 MGHRA and CDR2 YSYEKL. Here the CDR3 reads CASSQVDMGFVKNIQYF. The DNA of the CDR3 is TGCGCCAGCAGCCAGGTTGACATGGGGTTTGTCAAAAACATTCAGTACTTC.

This clonotype came up many times. The chain links TRBV30 to TRBJ2-7, with D unclear. The length of the CDR3 is 11 residues. Deletions cut 3 bases from V and 4 bases from J, with 7 bases between. Germline values: CDR1 GTSNPN, CDR2 SVGIG (reference sequence). The CDR3 is CAWSQIYEQYF. The CDR3 DNA follows: TGTGCCTGGAGCCAGATTTACGAGCAGTACTTC.

A few counts support this clonotype. This chain's CDR3 is CASSFEDRGWTEAFF. CDR3 DNA sequence: TGTGCCAGCAGCTTCGAAGACAGGGGTTGGACTGAAGCTTTCTTT. The chain uses TRBV5-5 and TRBJ1-1, with 8 bases that match TRBD1. The V gene end was trimmed by 2 bases and the J gene end by 5 bases; junction bases not matched to a gene: 8. Per the germline V gene, CDR1 is SGHKS and CDR2 is YYEKEE (reference sequence). The CDR3 contains 15 residues.

This clonotype was seen only a few times. One base away lies a much larger clone, so this may be a sequencing read error. This chain links TRBV7-8 with TRBJ1-2; D may be TRBD1 (6 bases). Germline CDR1 is SGHVS and CDR2 is FQNEAQ. This CDR3 has 15 residues. The CDR3: CASSLPRQASYGCTF. For the CDR3, the DNA is TGTGCCAGCAGCTTACCCAGACAGGCCTCCTATGGCTGCACCTTC.

This clonotype appeared a single time. Possible read error: a much larger clone is one base away. This rearrangement joins TRBV5-1 to TRBJ2-5; D not certain. The V gene's germline CDR1 is SGHRS and CDR2 YFSETQ. V lost 0 bases and J lost 13, with 19 bases in between. This CDR3 spans 14 amino acids. Here the CDR3 reads CASSLGSRAYERYF. CDR3 sequence (DNA): TGCGCCAGCAGCTTGGGAAGCCGGGCCTACGAGCGGTACTTC.

This clonotype showed up many times. The chain is built from TRBV20-1 and TRBJ2-5; possibly TRBD1 for D (5 bases). Germline V gene sequence: CDR1 DFQATT, CDR2 SNEGSKA (reference sequence). The CDR3 is 13 amino acids. The CDR3 bases are TGCGCAACCCGGGCCCAGGGACAAGAGACCCAGTACTTC. Amino acid sequence: CATRAQGQETQYF.

This clonotype came up many times. The gene calls are TRBV5-5 and TRBJ1-6, with 9 bases aligning to TRBD1. This CDR3 has 16 amino acids. Germline CDR1 and CDR2: SGHKS and YYEKEE (reference sequence). V lost 0 bases to trimming and J lost 5 bases; unmatched junction nucleotides: 3. CDR3 nucleotide sequence: TGTGCCAGCAGCTTGGGGGACAGGGCCAATAATTCACCCCTCCACTTT. Protein sequence: CASSLGDRANNSPLHF.

The V call is TRBV6-2 or TRBV6-3, the J call TRBJ2-3, with a possible D match to TRBD1 (5 bases). Per the germline V gene, CDR1 is MNHEY and CDR2 is SVGEGT. V lost 5 bases to trimming and J lost 2 bases, with 20 bases between them. This CDR3 has 17 amino acids. The CDR3 DNA follows: TGTGCCAGCAGTCGACGCCAGGGTGGTGGCTACACAGATACGCAGTATTTT. Encoded protein: CASSRRQGGGYTDTQYF.

This chain links TRBV2 with TRBJ2-2, with 7 bases aligning to TRBD1. The CDR3 sequence is 18 residues long. CDR1 and CDR2 from the germline V gene are SNHLY and FYNNEI. J was trimmed by 0 bases and V by 0 bases; bases with no gene match: 7. The CDR3, as DNA: TGTGCCAGCAGTGAAGCCAGGGAAGGGGGCACGAACACCGGGGAGCTGTTTTTT. Its translation is CASSEAREGGTNTGELFF.

This clonotype was detected only a few times. The rearrangement uses TRBV9 and TRBJ1-2; D remains ambiguous. The V gene lost 0 bases and the J gene lost 3 bases, with 15 bases spanning the gap. The CDR3 is made up of 16 amino acids. Germline values: CDR1 SGDLS, CDR2 YYNGEE. The CDR3 DNA is TGTGCCAGCAGCGTAGGAGAGGCCCGGGGAGACTATGGCTACACCTTC. Translation gives CASSVGEARGDYGYTF.

This chain connects TRBV9 to TRBJ2-5, with 8 bases identical to TRBD1. The germline V gene encodes CDR1 SGDLS and CDR2 YYNGEE. The junction had 4 bases not matched to a gene; V was cut back by 1 base and J by 5 bases. The CDR3 runs 14 residues. The chain's CDR3 is CASSVRQGPETQYF. As DNA, the CDR3 is TGTGCCAGCAGCGTAAGACAGGGGCCGGAGACCCAGTACTTC.

Ten or more counts support this clonotype. This chain joins TRBV27 and TRBJ1-1, with D unresolved. The germline V and J ends were trimmed by 5 bases and 1 base, with 8 bases remaining between them. Germline V gene sequence: CDR1 MNHEY, CDR2 SMNVEV (reference sequence). The CDR3 covers 13 residues. CDR3 region: CASSERRNTEAFF. The CDR3 DNA follows: TGTGCCAGCAGTGAGAGGAGGAACACTGAAGCTTTCTTT.

This clonotype occurred many times. The chain uses TRBV4-1 and TRBJ1-2; D is unclear. The CDR3 runs 11 residues. The germline V gene encodes CDR1 MGHRA and CDR2 YSYEKL. With 2 bases removed from V and 8 bases from J, the gap between germline ends came to 6 bases. The CDR3 loop reads CASSQSNGYTF. As DNA, the CDR3 is TGCGCCAGCAGCCAATCCAACGGCTACACCTTC.

The CDR3 region has the DNA TGCAGCGTTGAGAGCAGGGGAGGAGCAGATACGCAGTATTTT. Residues: CSVESRGGADTQYF. V and J are TRBV29-1 and TRBJ2-3; the D call may be TRBD1 or TRBD2 (6 bases each). V lost 3 bases to trimming and J lost 4 bases, with 14 bases between them. This CDR3 has 14 amino acids. Germline-derived CDR1 and CDR2 are SQVTM and ANQGSEA.

As concerns this clonotype: It is likely a read error, because the conserved phenylalanine at the end of the CDR3 is missing. This rearrangement joins TRBV7-2 to TRBJ2-5, with D hard to call. V lost 3 bases and J lost 0, with 5 bases in between. Germline V gene lookup returns CDR1 SGHTA and CDR2 FQGNSA. The length of the CDR3 is 13 residues. DNA for the CDR3: TGTGCCAGCAGCTTGGGCGACCAAGAGACCCAGTACTTA. Translating it yields CASSLGDQETQYL.

The chain uses TRBV5-5 and TRBJ2-3; tentatively, D is TRBD1 (6 bases). The CDR3 totals 13 residues. Trimming removed 4 bases at V and 5 bases at J, with 11 bases between. Germline V gene lookup returns CDR1 SGHKS and CDR2 YYEKEE (reference sequence). For the CDR3, the DNA is TGTGCCAGCAGCCCAATCAGGGGAGATACGCAGTATTTT. Translating gives CASSPIRGDTQYF.

Turning to this clonotype: This may be a read error, as it is one base from a much larger clone. This chain links TRBV9 with TRBJ2-5; 9 bases line up with TRBD2. The J call may not be correct, given that the DNA end is closer to TRBJ2-1. Germline-derived CDR1 and CDR2 are SGDLS and YYNGEE. The CDR3 runs to 16 residues. The CDR3 region is CASSVLAGGYQETQFF. CDR3 DNA: TGTGCCAGCAGCGTATTGGCGGGGGGGTACCAAGAGACCCAGTTCTTC.

With respect to this clonotype: Without the conserved terminal phenylalanine or tryptophan, this CDR3 likely stems from a read error. The chain links TRBV7-9 to TRBJ2-1, with 10 bases lining up with TRBD1. CDR3 size: 16 residues. Unmatched junction bases numbered 11, after V lost 4 bases and J lost 8 bases. In germline, CDR1 is SEHNR, CDR2 FQNEAQ (reference sequence). Here the CDR3 DNA reads TGTGCCAGCAGCTCTATGGCCGGGACAGGGGTCGATGAGCAGTTCTCC. Protein: CASSSMAGTGVDEQFS.

This clonotype was seen repeatedly, ten times or more. The V and J genes are TRBV7-2 and TRBJ2-3; 9 bases fit TRBD1. Germline V CDR1 and CDR2: SGHTA, FQGNSA. This CDR3 region has 16 residues. V shed 6 bases, J shed 0 bases, and the junction held 7 bases outside the gene matches. Here the CDR3 reads CASRSQGQGSTDTQYF. The DNA of the CDR3 is TGTGCCAGCAGAAGCCAGGGACAGGGTAGCACAGATACGCAGTATTTT.

This chain links TRBV2 with TRBJ2-3, with D tentatively TRBD2 (6 bases). CDR3 length: 16 residues. Germline V gene sequence: CDR1 SNHLY, CDR2 FYNNEI. V shed 4 bases and J shed 2 bases, with 16 bases lying between them. Here the CDR3 reads CASSGGGELATDTQYF. CDR3 nucleotide sequence: TGTGCCAGCAGTGGCGGAGGCGAACTAGCCACAGATACGCAGTATTTT.

In the case of this clonotype: Because the CDR3 is missing its conserved closing phenylalanine or tryptophan, this is likely a read error. The DNA is omitted, as the CDR3 cannot be located on it reliably, and the CDR3 follows TCRdb's listing. V is TRBV5-5 and J is TRBJ2-5; TRBD2 is the table's D call, not checked against the DNA. The CDR3 length equals 14 residues, ends included. Per germline, CDR1 SGHKS and CDR2 YYEKEE (reference sequence). The chain's CDR3 is CASREVTNQETQHC.

The sample holds a few counts of this clonotype. The chain uses TRBV11-2 and TRBJ2-7; 9 bases map to TRBD1. V shed 5 bases and J 2 bases; nucleotides not matched to a gene: 4. The CDR3 has 14 amino acids. Looked up from germline, CDR1 is SGHAT and CDR2 is FQNNGV. The CDR3 protein is CASSVRDRAYEQYF. CDR3 sequence (DNA): TGTGCCAGCAGCGTCCGGGACAGGGCCTACGAGCAGTACTTC.

V is TRBV28 and J is TRBJ1-4, with a weak D call TRBD1 (6 bases). Germline V lookup: CDR1 MDHEN, CDR2 SYDVKM. The CDR3 spans 15 residues. Between the trimmed V and J ends, which lost 4 bases and 7 bases, there was a span of 16 bases. The CDR3 sequence: CASSWVTGMAEKLFF. DNA for the CDR3: TGTGCCAGCAGTTGGGTCACAGGGATGGCTGAAAAACTGTTTTTT.

As concerns this clonotype: The junction departs from the called germline gene at one end, perhaps through a read error. The chain links TRBV7-8 to TRBJ2-1; D is undetermined. Germline V gives CDR1 SGHVS, CDR2 FQNEAQ. The CDR3 is 13 amino acids. The chain's CDR3 is CANSPTFSHEQFF. In DNA form, the CDR3 reads TGTGCCAACAGCCCGACCTTTAGCCATGAGCAGTTCTTC. The whole variable domain, remainder taken from reference TRBV7-8 and TRBJ2-1, is GAGVSQSPRYKVAKRGQDVALRCDPISGHVSLFWYQQALGQGPEFLTYFQNEAQLDKSGLPSDRFFAERPEGSVSTLKIQRTQQEDSAVYLCANSPTFSHEQFFGPGTRLTVL.

A word on this clonotype: One end of the junction is discordant with germline, which a read error may explain. V usage is TRBV20-1 and J usage is TRBJ1-1, with 8 bases matching TRBD1. This CDR3 has 18 amino acids. Germline V gives CDR1 DFQATT, CDR2 SNEGSKA (reference sequence). In DNA form, the CDR3 reads TGCAGTACTAGAGATGCCTTGGACAGGGAGGTCGAGGGCACTGAAGCTTTCTTT. Translated, it gives CSTRDALDREVEGTEAFF.

This clonotype has more than one count but fewer than ten. This rearrangement joins TRBV10-3 to TRBJ1-4, with 9 bases fitting TRBD1. The CDR3 runs 16 residues. The V segment lost 0 bases and the J segment 7 bases; nucleotides outside the gene matches: 6. The germline gives CDR1 ENHRY, CDR2 SYGVKD. The CDR3 loop reads CAISESGPGQGEKLFF. The CDR3 nucleotides are TGTGCCATCAGTGAGTCGGGACCGGGACAGGGTGAAAAACTGTTTTTT.

This clonotype came up a few times. V and J are TRBV20-1 and TRBJ2-3; 8 bases are shared with TRBD1. The CDR3 has 15 amino acids. V trimming: 6 bases; J trimming: 1 base; junction bases outside the gene matches: 9. Germline V gene lookup returns CDR1 DFQATT and CDR2 SNEGSKA (reference sequence). The CDR3 DNA reads as TGCAGTGCCAGGGGGCTGGGAGAGGGCACAGATACGCAGTATTTT. Protein: CSARGLGEGTDTQYF.

The CDR3 protein is CASSPRAAGVTYNEQYF. The CDR3 region has the DNA TGTGCCAGCAGCCCGAGGGCAGCGGGAGTCACCTACAATGAGCAGTACTTC. This sequence joins TRBV11-2 and TRBJ2-7; 8 bases align to TRBD2. This CDR3 has 17 residues. CDR1 and CDR2 (germline): SGHAT, FQNNGV. V lost 5 bases to trimming and J lost 7 bases; unmatched junction nucleotides: 19.